This entry lists 31 T cell receptor beta chains sequenced from one sample in a study of blood T cell repertoires in COVID-19. The repertoire was sequenced with immunoSEQ multiplex PCR; TCRdb's copy has only in-frame clones and lacks some. In the table there are 150,000 or so clones, 80% to 90% of which are singletons. Sequencing was carried out using peripheral blood. Receptors were obtained from a middle-aged man who had recovered from COVID-19.

The chain couples TRBV28 to TRBJ2-1, with D hard to call. Germline V gene sequence: CDR1 MDHEN, CDR2 SYDVKM. The CDR3 has 13 residues. The germline V and J ends were trimmed by 4 bases and 6 bases, with 10 bases remaining between them. The CDR3 spells CASSSPNLNEQFF. As DNA, the CDR3 is TGTGCCAGCAGTTCCCCTAATCTCAATGAGCAGTTCTTC.

This chain joins TRBV3-1 (or the pseudogene TRBV3-2) and TRBJ2-1; D perhaps matches TRBD2 (5 bases). CDR3 size: 22 residues. Germline V gene sequence: CDR1 LGHDT, CDR2 YNNKEL (reference sequence). The germline V and J ends were trimmed by 2 bases and 0 bases, with 29 bases remaining between them. The CDR3 here is CASSQSPTIQGLESYSYNEQFF. CDR3 sequence (DNA): TGTGCCAGCAGCCAATCACCCACTATACAAGGACTCGAATCCTACTCCTACAATGAGCAGTTCTTC.

This clone was detected a few times. The chain carries TRBV27 and TRBJ2-3; 15 nucleotides agree with TRBD2. This CDR3 has 17 amino acids. Unmatched junction bases numbered 6, after V lost 5 bases and J lost 3 bases. The germline V gene encodes CDR1 MNHEY and CDR2 SMNVEV (reference sequence). The CDR3 sequence: CASSGTSGGWVTDTQYF. The CDR3 DNA follows: TGTGCCAGCAGTGGGACTAGCGGGGGGTGGGTGACAGATACGCAGTATTTT.

The CDR3 nucleotides read TGTGCCAGCAGCTTAGTGGCTAGCGGGGGGGCAGATACGCAGTATTTT. Translated: CASSLVASGGADTQYF. This chain connects TRBV7-2 to TRBJ2-3; 12 bases are shared with TRBD2. The V and J ends lost 1 base and 4 bases, in that order; junction bases with no gene match: 3. CDR3 length: 16 residues. Germline V lookup: CDR1 SGHTA, CDR2 FQGNSA.

This clone has just a few counts. This rearrangement joins TRBV15 to TRBJ1-4, with 8 bases that match TRBD1. This CDR3 is 16 amino acids long. Trimming removed 2 bases from V and 12 bases from J; junction bases left unmatched: 14. CDR1 is LNHNV, CDR2 YYDKDF, per germline (reference sequence). The CDR3, as DNA: TGTGCCACCAGCAGATTGACAGGGGCCAACCCAAGGGAACTGTTTTTT. Amino acids: CATSRLTGANPRELFF.

The genes are TRBV7-9 and TRBJ2-1, with 8 bases aligning to TRBD1. Trimming at V came to 5 bases and at J to 0 bases, leaving 3 bases not matched to a gene. CDR3 size: 15 residues. CDR1 is SEHNR, CDR2 FQNEAQ, per germline (reference sequence). The CDR3 region has the DNA TGTGCCAGCAGCGAGGACAGGGTCTCCTACAATGAGCAGTTCTTC. It is translated as CASSEDRVSYNEQFF.

The chain links TRBV15 to TRBJ2-1; a possible D gene is TRBD2 (5 bases). The V and J ends lost 4 bases and 0 bases respectively, with 10 bases between them. The CDR3 loop spans 15 amino acids. The germline CDR1 and CDR2 sequences are LNHNV and YYDKDF (reference sequence). The CDR3, as DNA: TGTGCCACCAGCATGGACTTTAGCTCCTACAATGAGCAGTTCTTC. Protein product: CATSMDFSSYNEQFF.

This clone was observed a few times. This chain joins TRBV6-2 or TRBV6-3 and TRBJ2-3; TRBD2 aligns across 14 bases. Germline V gene lookup returns CDR1 MNHEY and CDR2 SVGEGT. Unmatched junction bases numbered 0, after V lost 0 bases and J lost 4 bases. This CDR3 spans 16 amino acids. CDR3 bases: TGTGCCAGCAGTTACTCGACTAGCGGGGGGGCAGATACGCAGTATTTT. Translation gives CASSYSTSGGADTQYF.

This chain links TRBV6-2 or TRBV6-3 with TRBJ1-5; 8 nucleotides agree with TRBD1. With 6 bases clipped from V and 6 bases from J, the junction kept 10 bases outside the gene matches. The CDR3 sequence is 15 residues long. Germline CDR1 and CDR2: MNHEY and SVGEGT. This CDR3 reads CASSPDRAEGQPQHF. As DNA, the CDR3 is TGTGCCAGCAGCCCGGACAGGGCGGAAGGTCAGCCCCAGCATTTT.

The chain combines TRBV7-9 with TRBJ1-5; D might be TRBD1 (5 bases). CDR3 length: 15 amino acids. Germline V gives CDR1 SEHNR, CDR2 FQNEAQ (reference sequence). Trimming stripped 3 bases from V and 2 bases from J, with 11 bases between. The CDR3 sequence: CASSLGGVGNQPQHF. DNA for the CDR3: TGTGCCAGCAGCTTGGGGGGGGTTGGCAATCAGCCCCAGCATTTT.

The chain has TRBV7-8 and TRBJ2-2, with 7 bases aligning to TRBD1. The germline CDR1 and CDR2 sequences are SGHVS and FQNEAQ. With V trimmed by 9 bases and J by 2 bases, 6 bases remained unmatched. CDR3 length: 14 residues. The CDR3 here is CASEQGTNTGELFF. As DNA, the CDR3 is TGTGCCAGTGAACAGGGGACCAACACCGGGGAGCTGTTTTTT.

V and J are TRBV4-1 and TRBJ1-5, with TRBD1 as a possible D gene (5 bases). The CDR3 covers 15 residues. Germline-derived CDR1 and CDR2 are MGHRA and YSYEKL. Between the trimmed V and J ends, which lost 2 bases and 6 bases, there was a span of 14 bases. CDR3 in amino acids: CASSQITQVGQPQHF. The CDR3, as DNA: TGCGCCAGCAGCCAAATCACACAGGTGGGTCAGCCCCAGCATTTT.

This chain connects TRBV7-2 to TRBJ1-4, with D possibly TRBD1 on 6 matching bases. The V and J ends lost 5 bases and 4 bases respectively, with 14 bases between them. Germline CDR1 reads SGHTA; CDR2 reads FQGNSA. The CDR3 has 15 amino acids. CDR3 DNA: TGTGCCAGCAGCGTACAAGGGGGGGATAATGAAAAACTGTTTTTT. Amino acids: CASSVQGGDNEKLFF. The full variable domain, with the rest looked up from reference TRBV7-2 and TRBJ1-4, is GAGVSQSPSNKVTEKGKDVELRCDPISGHTALYWYRQSLGQGLEFLIYFQGNSAPDKSGLPSDRFSAERTGGSVSTLTIQRTQQEDSAVYLCASSVQGGDNEKLFFGSGTQLSVL.

The chain couples TRBV3-1 (or the pseudogene TRBV3-2) to TRBJ1-3; possible D gene TRBD1, 6 bases. In germline, CDR1 is LGHDT, CDR2 YNNKEL (reference sequence). V was trimmed by 4 bases and J by 4 bases, leaving 11 bases between them. The CDR3 consists of 14 residues. CDR3 DNA sequence: TGTGCCAGCAGCCCGACAGGCGTCGGAAACACCATATATTTT. Its translation is CASSPTGVGNTIYF.

This chain uses TRBV5-1 with TRBJ2-1; 9 bases fit TRBD2. Looked up from germline, CDR1 is SGHRS and CDR2 is YFSETQ. This CDR3 has 13 residues. V lost 5 bases and J lost 3; bases outside the gene matches: 0. CDR3 in amino acids: CASRTSGYNEQFF. Here the CDR3 DNA reads TGCGCCAGCAGGACTAGCGGCTACAATGAGCAGTTCTTC.

The CDR3: CAWTSGEETQYF. The CDR3, as DNA: TGTGCCTGGACTAGCGGCGAAGAGACCCAGTACTTC. The rearrangement uses TRBV7-9 and TRBJ2-5, with 10 bases identical to TRBD2. CDR1 is SEHNR and CDR2 is FQNEAQ in the germline V gene (reference sequence). The trim removed 11 bases at V and 3 bases at J, leaving 3 bases unmatched. The CDR3 is 12 residues long.

The chain is built from TRBV9 and TRBJ2-5; D perhaps matches TRBD2 (5 bases). Trimming pared 4 bases from V and 4 bases from J, leaving 11 bases between. The germline V gene encodes CDR1 SGDLS and CDR2 YYNGEE. The CDR3 spans 13 residues. The CDR3 spells CASSLAGGETQYF. CDR3 nucleotides: TGTGCCAGCAGCCTCGCAGGAGGAGAGACCCAGTACTTC.

The chain has TRBV13 and TRBJ1-1; the match to TRBD1 covers 9 bases. The CDR3 is 12 residues long. The V gene end was trimmed by 5 bases and the J gene end by 12 bases; junction bases not matched to a gene: 7. CDR1 and CDR2 from the germline V gene are PRHDT and FYEKMQ (reference sequence). The DNA for the CDR3 is TGTGCCAGCAGCCCACAGGACAGGGGAACTTTCTTT. Translated, it gives CASSPQDRGTFF.

The chain employs TRBV24-1 and TRBJ2-3, with D possibly being TRBD2 (6 bases). V gave up 4 bases and J gave up 2 bases, with 12 bases separating them. The germline CDR1 and CDR2 sequences are KGHDR and SFDVKD. The CDR3 totals 15 residues. CDR3 DNA sequence: TGTGCCACCAGTGACCCGGGACTCCCCACAGATACGCAGTATTTT. It translates to CATSDPGLPTDTQYF.

The chain uses TRBV5-6 and TRBJ2-5; no firm D call. The germline V gene encodes CDR1 SGHDT and CDR2 YYEEEE. This CDR3 has 13 residues. V was cut by 2 bases and J by 5 bases, with 10 bases left in between. Here the CDR3 DNA reads TGTGCCAGCAGCTTCAGCTCCGGGGAGACCCAGTACTTC. Its protein product is CASSFSSGETQYF. The full variable domain, in which reference TRBV5-6 and TRBJ2-5 provide the parts outside the CDR3, is DAGVTQSPTHLIKTRGQQVTLRCSPKSGHDTVSWYQQALGQGPQFIFQYYEEEERQRGNFPDRFSGHQFPNYSSELNVNALLLGDSALYLCASSFSSGETQYFGPGTRLLVL.

CDR3 bases: TGTGCCAGCAGTTCCCGGGACAGCCCCTTCTACGAGCAGTACTTC. Its translation is CASSSRDSPFYEQYF. This chain uses TRBV6-5 with TRBJ2-7; 7 bases match TRBD1. The CDR3 loop spans 15 amino acids. Germline values: CDR1 MNHEY, CDR2 SVGAGI. The V segment lost 4 bases and the J segment 3 bases; nucleotides outside the gene matches: 9.

This chain joins TRBV3-1 (or the pseudogene TRBV3-2) and TRBJ2-3; 8 bases fit TRBD1. The CDR3 is 14 amino acids. Germline CDR1 LGHDT, CDR2 YNNKEL (reference sequence). V lost 1 base and J lost 6; bases outside the gene matches: 3. CDR3 protein: CASSQGTGLDTQYF. Here the CDR3 DNA reads TGTGCCAGCAGCCAAGGGACAGGGTTGGATACGCAGTATTTT.

The chain carries TRBV4-3 and TRBJ2-2, with 7 positions matching TRBD2. In germline, CDR1 is LGHNA, CDR2 YSLEER. The CDR3 loop spans 17 amino acids. Trimming cost V 4 bases and J 6 bases; bases outside gene matches: 14. The CDR3 sequence is CASSRSWGGSGAGELFF. In nucleotides, the CDR3 is TGCGCCAGCAGCCGATCTTGGGGGGGTTCTGGGGCCGGGGAGCTGTTTTTT.

CDR3 DNA sequence: TGTGCCAGCAGCGGACAGGGGAGCTCTGGAAACACCATATATTTT. Encoded protein: CASSGQGSSGNTIYF. The chain is built from TRBV5-5 and TRBJ1-3, with 9 bases fitting TRBD1. The CDR3 consists of 15 residues. The J segment lost 0 bases and the V segment lost 4 bases, leaving 2 bases of the junction unmatched. Germline V lookup: CDR1 SGHKS, CDR2 YYEKEE (reference sequence).

This clone was seen just once. This chain connects TRBV7-9 to TRBJ2-3; maybe TRBD1 (6 bases). V was cut by 3 bases and J by 0 bases, with 7 bases left in between. The CDR3 is made up of 14 amino acids. Germline CDR1 is SEHNR and CDR2 is FQNEAQ (reference sequence). CDR3 amino acids: CASSFDRSTDTQYF. The CDR3 DNA is TGTGCCAGCAGCTTCGACAGGAGCACAGATACGCAGTATTTT.

This chain connects TRBV6-6 to TRBJ2-1; 9 positions agree with TRBD1. The trim removed 5 bases at V and 8 bases at J, leaving 10 bases unmatched. The CDR3 contains 15 residues. Germline CDR1 MNHNY, CDR2 SVGAGI (reference sequence). CDR3 bases: TGTGCCAGCAGTGCTGCCGGGACAGGGTCTCATGAGCAGTTCTTC. Amino acids: CASSAAGTGSHEQFF.

V and J are TRBV30 and TRBJ1-1, with D perhaps TRBD1 (6 bases). V was cut by 1 base and J by 2 bases, with 14 bases left in between. Germline CDR1 GTSNPN, CDR2 SVGIG (reference sequence). The CDR3 loop spans 15 amino acids. The CDR3 loop is CAWSGRAGANTEAFF. The CDR3 DNA reads TGTGCCTGGAGTGGCCGGGCAGGGGCTAACACTGAAGCTTTCTTT.

The chain couples TRBV11-3 to TRBJ2-1, with TRBD2 identical over 8 bases. Germline V gene lookup returns CDR1 SGHNT and CDR2 YENEEA. Trimming removed 1 base from V and 8 bases from J; junction bases left unmatched: 7. The CDR3 covers 15 residues. CDR3 sequence: CASSLGGLALDEQFF. Here the CDR3 DNA reads TGTGCCAGCAGCTTAGGAGGACTAGCCTTGGATGAGCAGTTCTTC.

The chain has TRBV6-1 and TRBJ2-7; the D is unclear. Per germline, CDR1 MNHNS and CDR2 SASEGT. The CDR3 spans 13 residues. Trimming took off 3 bases at V and 6 bases at J, with 12 bases between the two ends. The CDR3 protein is CASSEQVLSEQYF. The DNA for the CDR3 is TGTGCCAGCAGTGAGCAGGTTCTTTCCGAGCAGTACTTC.

This clone was observed once. The chain combines TRBV5-5 with TRBJ2-1, with D possibly being TRBD1 (5 bases). CDR3 length: 14 amino acids. Germline assignment: CDR1 SGHKS and CDR2 YYEKEE (reference sequence). The V gene lost 6 bases and the J gene lost 2 bases, with 12 bases spanning the gap. The CDR3 here is CASMAGMTYNEQFF. DNA of the CDR3: TGTGCCAGCATGGCAGGGATGACCTACAATGAGCAGTTCTTC.

The chain joins TRBV18 to TRBJ2-5, with 7 nucleotides matching TRBD2. The CDR3 spans 15 residues. Germline lookup yields CDR1 KGHSH and CDR2 LQKENI. V shed 2 bases, J shed 5 bases, and the junction held 8 bases outside the gene matches. Here the CDR3 DNA reads TGTGCCAGCTCACCAGAAGGGGATAGCGGGGAGACCCAGTACTTC. This sequence encodes CASSPEGDSGETQYF.